These T cell receptor beta chains were read from a single sample in a study of molecular identifiers for immune sequencing clone quantification. TCRdb reprocessed the PCR reads via MiXCR and lists one record per CDR3 protein. The profile shows hundreds of thousands of distinct CDR3 sequences, 25% of them singletons. Specimen: naive CD8+ T cells from blood, with Jurkat cell RNA spiked in. Source of these receptors: a human donor in good health. Some libraries in this study had Jurkat cell RNA spiked in. The CDR3 runs from the conserved cysteine through the conserved F or W. A D gene is named only where the DNA matches it firmly. Size is stated for part of the rows, as once, few or many counts, or as a class when the clone is expanded.

j_call | clone_size | v_call | d_call | cdr3_aa | cdr3_nt
TRBJ1-6 | NA | TRBV11-2 | NA | CASSFPGEEIGSPLHF | TGTGCCAGCAGCTTTCCAGGGGAGGAAATAGGTTCACCCCTCCACTTT
TRBJ1-6 | NA | TRBV25-1 | NA | CASSVTGSPLHF | TGTGCCAGCAGTGTGACGGGTTCACCCCTCCACTTT
TRBJ2-7 | few | TRBV27 | NA | CASSLTAGYYEQYF | TGTGCCAGCAGTCTGACCGCGGGATACTACGAGCAGTACTTC
TRBJ2-3 | many | TRBV13 | NA | CATNGEDRRADTQYF | TGTGCCACCAATGGGGAGGACCGTCGCGCAGATACGCAGTATTTT
TRBJ2-7 | few | TRBV30 | NA | CAWGTPYEQYF | TGTGCCTGGGGGACACCATACGAGCAGTACTTC
TRBJ2-2 | many | TRBV7-8 | TRBD2 | CASSLVGLAGTGELFF | TGTGCCAGCAGCTTAGTCGGACTAGCTGGTACCGGGGAGCTGTTTTTT
TRBJ2-1 | NA | TRBV19 | NA | CASSGAFASYNEQFF | TGTGCCAGTAGTGGAGCTTTTGCCTCCTACAATGAGCAGTTCTTC
TRBJ2-7 | NA | TRBV4-3 | NA | CASSQVSGLAAYEQYF | TGCGCCAGCAGCCAAGTGTCGGGACTGGCAGCCTACGAGCAGTACTTC
TRBJ2-2 | NA | TRBV20-1 | NA | CSARWEAGELFF | TGCAGTGCTAGATGGGAAGCCGGGGAGCTGTTTTTT
TRBJ1-2 | NA | TRBV20-1 | NA | CSARDILNYGYTF | TGCAGTGCTAGAGATATACTAAACTATGGCTACACCTTC
TRBJ2-6 | NA | TRBV27 | TRBD1 | CASSLRTGISGANVLTF | TGTGCCAGCAGTTTAAGGACAGGAATCTCTGGGGCCAACGTCCTGACTTTC
TRBJ2-7 | NA | TRBV2 | NA | CASSERGGPSYEQYF | TGTGCCAGCAGTGAACGTGGAGGGCCCTCCTACGAGCAGTACTTC
TRBJ2-7 | few | TRBV20-1 | TRBD2 | CSARSGRGSYEQYF | TGCAGTGCCCGTAGCGGGAGGGGGTCCTACGAGCAGTACTTC
TRBJ2-7 | NA | TRBV20-1 | TRBD2 | CSARDGLAGSLLYEQYF | TGCAGTGCTAGAGATGGACTAGCGGGTTCACTCTTGTACGAGCAGTACTTC
TRBJ2-1 | NA | TRBV6-2/TRBV6-3 | TRBD2 | CASSSTSGGENEQFF | TGTGCCAGCAGTTCAACTAGCGGGGGTGAAAATGAGCAGTTCTTC
TRBJ1-2 | many | TRBV14 | NA | CASSQDHHRAYGYTF | TGTGCCAGCAGCCAAGATCACCACAGGGCCTATGGCTACACCTTC
TRBJ2-7 | NA | TRBV6-2/TRBV6-3 | TRBD2 | CASSYGLAGEVYEQYF | TGTGCCAGCAGTTACGGACTAGCGGGAGAGGTCTACGAGCAGTACTTC
TRBJ2-7 | NA | TRBV28 | TRBD2 | CASTLGLAGVYEQYF | TGTGCCAGCACCTTAGGTCTAGCGGGAGTCTACGAGCAGTACTTC
TRBJ2-7 | few | TRBV9 | NA | CASSISTGLSYEQYF | TGTGCCAGCAGCATATCGACAGGACTCTCCTACGAGCAGTACTTC
TRBJ2-3 | many | TRBV6-6 | NA | CASSNHGTDTQYF | TGTGCCAGCAGTAACCACGGCACAGATACGCAGTATTTT
TRBJ2-7 | NA | TRBV4-1 | NA | CASSLKDNYEQYF | TGCGCCAGCAGCCTAAAGGACAATTACGAGCAGTACTTC
TRBJ1-5 | NA | TRBV27 | NA | CASSLIRDQPQHF | TGTGCCAGCAGTTTAATAAGAGATCAGCCCCAGCATTTT
TRBJ1-2 | many | TRBV19 | NA | CASSITRPPTTGYTF | TGTGCCAGTAGTATCACTCGCCCCCCGACGACTGGCTACACCTTC
TRBJ2-3 | many | TRBV9 | NA | CASSVLGSTDTQYF | TGTGCCAGCAGCGTACTGGGAAGCACAGATACGCAGTATTTT
TRBJ2-1 | NA | TRBV7-9 | NA | CASSSGVENEQFF | TGTGCCAGCAGCTCAGGGGTGGAGAATGAGCAGTTCTTC
TRBJ2-5 | many | TRBV7-9 | NA | CASTLLRQYLDF | TGTGCCAGCACCCTCCTTAGACAGTACTTAGACTTC
TRBJ2-7 | many | TRBV2 | TRBD2 | CASSGGSHEQYF | TGTGCCAGCAGCGGCGGGAGTCACGAGCAGTACTTC
TRBJ2-1 | few | TRBV20-1 | TRBD1 | CSARESQDREWANEQFF | TGCAGTGCTAGAGAATCGCAGGACAGGGAGTGGGCTAATGAGCAGTTCTTC
TRBJ2-3 | NA | TRBV6-6 | TRBD2 | CAGTDPRGTSGGAPGTEYF | TGTGCCGGGACCGATCCACGGGGAACTAGCGGGGGGGCCCCAGGTACGGAGTATTTT
TRBJ2-5 | NA | TRBV4-3 | TRBD2 | CANSQDAALAGDQETQYF | TGCGCCAACAGCCAAGATGCGGCCCTAGCGGGAGACCAAGAGACCCAGTACTTC
TRBJ2-7 | many | TRBV20-1 | NA | CSASPLRGRAHEQYF | TGCAGTGCTAGCCCACTACGGGGGAGAGCCCACGAGCAGTACTTC